Listed here are 31 T cell receptor beta chains from one sample, sequenced in a study of response to subunit inactivated influenza vaccine. TCRdb re-called the RT-PCR reads with MiXCR, one entry per CDR3 protein. This sample carries about 520,000 distinct CDR3 sequences, 6.5% to 8% of them seen once, and the ten largest clones take roughly 13%. The sample here was PBMCs from blood, taken roughly 24 months after vaccination. The receptors derive from a man between 50 and 75 years old who received an inactivated influenza vaccine.

The V call is TRBV15, the J call TRBJ1-1, with 7 bases identical to TRBD1. Trimming at V came to 0 bases and at J to 4 bases, leaving 14 bases not matched to a gene. The length of the CDR3 is 18 residues. The germline V gene encodes CDR1 LNHNV and CDR2 YYDKDF (reference sequence). CDR3 sequence reads: CATSRDYRQGLLGTEAFF. The CDR3 nucleotides read TGTGCCACCAGCAGAGATTATCGACAGGGTCTCCTGGGCACTGAAGCTTTCTTT. The whole variable domain, filled in from reference TRBV15 and TRBJ1-1, reads DAMVIQNPRYQVTQFGKPVTLSCSQTLNHNVMYWYQQKSSQAPKLLFHYYDKDFNNEADTPDNFQSRRPNTSFCFLDIRSPGLGDTAMYLCATSRDYRQGLLGTEAFFGQGTRLTVV.

This clonotype was seen a handful of times. The V call is TRBV2, the J call TRBJ1-5; 8 nucleotides line up with TRBD1. Germline V gene lookup returns CDR1 SNHLY and CDR2 FYNNEI. Trimming took 6 bases from V and 0 from J; bases not matched to a gene: 7. The CDR3 consists of 16 residues. The CDR3: CASSPDRGNSNQPQHF. The CDR3 nucleotides are TGTGCCAGCAGCCCCGACAGGGGCAATAGCAATCAGCCCCAGCATTTT.

This clonotype was seen ten or more times. The gene calls are TRBV4-2 and TRBJ1-1; D gene unclear. The CDR3 contains 14 residues. The germline V gene encodes CDR1 LGHNA and CDR2 YNFKEQ. Deletions cut 1 base from V and 1 base from J, with 7 bases between. CDR3 nucleotides: TGTGCCAGCAGCCAAGCCCTGGCGAACACTGAAGCTTTCTTT. Encoded protein: CASSQALANTEAFF.

This clonotype was seen at least ten times. The rearrangement uses TRBV29-1 and TRBJ2-1, with 13 bases lining up with TRBD2. The CDR3 is 13 amino acids. The V segment lost 6 bases and the J segment 9 bases; nucleotides outside the gene matches: 5. The germline gives CDR1 SQVTM, CDR2 ANQGSEA. The CDR3 DNA reads TGCAGCGTCAAGGGACTAGCGGGATTTGAGCAGTTCTTC. Its translation: CSVKGLAGFEQFF.

This clonotype was counted ten times or more. This rearrangement joins TRBV5-1 to TRBJ2-1; D is unresolved. Germline V CDR1 and CDR2: SGHRS, YFSETQ. Between the trimmed V and J ends, which lost 5 bases and 0 bases, there was a span of 9 bases. The CDR3 spans 14 residues. The CDR3 is CASSSDSSYNEQFF. DNA of the CDR3: TGCGCCAGCAGTTCTGATAGCTCCTACAATGAGCAGTTCTTC. Looking up the rest from reference TRBV5-1 and TRBJ2-1 gives the full variable domain: KAGVTQTPRYLIKTRGQQVTLSCSPISGHRSVSWYQQTPGQGLQFLFEYFSETQRNKGNFPGRFSGRQFSNSRSEMNVSTLELGDSALYLCASSSDSSYNEQFFGPGTRLTVL.

In this sample, this clonotype turned up many times. This chain joins TRBV5-1 and TRBJ2-7; 7 nucleotides agree with TRBD1. Trimming at V came to 5 bases and at J to 0 bases, leaving 11 bases not matched to a gene. Germline V gene lookup returns CDR1 SGHRS and CDR2 YFSETQ. The CDR3 totals 16 residues. In DNA form, the CDR3 reads TGCGCCAGCAGTCCCCACGCCGGGACAGCCTCCTACGAGCAGTACTTC. Its protein product is CASSPHAGTASYEQYF.

This clonotype was observed a handful of times. The V gene is TRBV2, the J gene TRBJ2-2; the D call may be TRBD1 or TRBD2 (7 bases each). V lost 5 bases and J 2 bases, leaving 15 bases between the germline ends. Germline CDR1 SNHLY, CDR2 FYNNEI. This CDR3 contains 16 residues. CDR3 in amino acids: CASSREGAGNTGELFF. CDR3 DNA sequence: TGTGCCAGCAGTAGGGAGGGGGCAGGAAACACCGGGGAGCTGTTTTTT.

This clonotype was detected many times. This chain connects TRBV5-1 to TRBJ1-1, with no clear D. Trimming took off 1 base at V and 5 bases at J, with 12 bases between the two ends. Per the germline V gene, CDR1 is SGHRS and CDR2 is YFSETQ. The CDR3 has 14 residues. In DNA, the CDR3 is TGCGCCAGCAGCTTGTGGGAGGGAGGGACTGAAGCTTTCTTT. This gives the protein CASSLWEGGTEAFF. The variable domain in full, with the rest retrieved from reference TRBV5-1 and TRBJ1-1, is KAGVTQTPRYLIKTRGQQVTLSCSPISGHRSVSWYQQTPGQGLQFLFEYFSETQRNKGNFPGRFSGRQFSNSRSEMNVSTLELGDSALYLCASSLWEGGTEAFFGQGTRLTVV.

This clonotype has just a few counts. The rearrangement joins TRBV4-2 to TRBJ2-7; D is possibly TRBD2 (6 bases). Looked up from germline, CDR1 is LGHNA and CDR2 is YNFKEQ. The CDR3 spans 12 residues. V lost 0 bases, J lost 12 bases, and 12 bases lay in between. For the CDR3, the DNA is TGTGCCAGCAGCCAAGACGCGGCGGGACCGTACTTC. Protein product: CASSQDAAGPYF.

The sample holds a few counts of this clonotype. The genes are TRBV7-8 and TRBJ2-2; possibly TRBD2 for D (5 bases). The CDR3 is 15 amino acids. From germline, CDR1 is SGHVS and CDR2 FQNEAQ. Deletions cut 6 bases from V and 1 base from J, with 12 bases between. The CDR3: CASRLEDGNTGELFF. CDR3 DNA: TGTGCCAGCAGATTGGAGGACGGGAACACCGGGGAGCTGTTTTTT.

The CDR3 is CSAGSYTGGNTIYF. The DNA for the CDR3 is TGCAGTGCTGGCTCCTATACAGGGGGAAACACCATATATTTT. The rearrangement uses TRBV20-1 and TRBJ1-3; perhaps TRBD1 as D (6 bases). The CDR3 length is 14 residues. The V end was cut by 5 bases, the J end by 4 bases, with 15 bases between. Germline lookup yields CDR1 DFQATT and CDR2 SNEGSKA (reference sequence).

This clonotype occurred a few times. CDR3 protein: CASSPGILVGTQYF. CDR3 DNA sequence: TGTGCCAGCAGTCCCGGGATTTTAGTAGGTACGCAGTATTTT. V is TRBV12-3 or TRBV12-4 and J is TRBJ2-3, with D possibly being TRBD2 (5 bases). This CDR3 has 14 amino acids. The V gene lost 5 bases and the J gene lost 8 bases, with 17 bases spanning the gap.

This clonotype was detected many times. The chain is built from TRBV30 and TRBJ2-1, with 9 bases aligning to TRBD2. Germline V lookup: CDR1 GTSNPN, CDR2 SVGIG (reference sequence). The CDR3 totals 15 residues. The ends lost 3 bases at V and 7 bases at J; junction bases unmatched: 10. The CDR3 DNA reads TGTGCCTGGAGCAAGAAAGGGACTAGCCGGAATGAGCAGTTCTTC. Amino acids: CAWSKKGTSRNEQFF.

V and J are TRBV10-3 and TRBJ2-5; no definite D call. Per the germline V gene, CDR1 is ENHRY and CDR2 is SYGVKD. This CDR3 comprises 13 residues. Trimming took off 0 bases at V and 5 bases at J, with 7 bases between the two ends. In DNA form, the CDR3 reads TGTGCCATCAGTGAGTCGTTTGTGGAGACCCAGTACTTC. Amino acid sequence: CAISESFVETQYF.

This clonotype was observed a handful of times. The CDR3 loop reads CASSLPSGGADTQYF. The CDR3 DNA reads as TGTGCCAGCAGCCTACCTAGCGGGGGGGCCGATACGCAGTATTTT. The rearrangement uses TRBV12-3 or TRBV12-4 and TRBJ2-3, with TRBD2 matching 12 bases. V lost 6 bases to trimming and J lost 6 bases; unmatched junction nucleotides: 7. This CDR3 has 15 amino acids.

This clonotype was seen at least ten times. The rearrangement links TRBV24-1 to TRBJ2-3; TRBD1 matches 9 bases. The germline CDR1 and CDR2 sequences are KGHDR and SFDVKD. The CDR3 runs to 15 residues. Trimming removed 2 bases from V and 3 bases from J; junction bases left unmatched: 2. CDR3 nucleotide sequence: TGTGCCACCAGTGATTGGACAGGGGTGACAGATACGCAGTATTTT. Protein sequence: CATSDWTGVTDTQYF.

The chain combines TRBV15 with TRBJ2-5; 10 bases fit TRBD2. With V trimmed by 0 bases and J by 5 bases, 3 bases remained unmatched. Germline lookup yields CDR1 LNHNV and CDR2 YYDKDF (reference sequence). The CDR3 is made up of 15 amino acids. CDR3 protein: CATSRDSGRLETQYF. The CDR3 DNA follows: TGTGCCACCAGCAGAGATAGCGGGAGGTTGGAGACCCAGTACTTC. Drawing the rest from reference TRBV15 and TRBJ2-5, the complete variable domain is DAMVIQNPRYQVTQFGKPVTLSCSQTLNHNVMYWYQQKSSQAPKLLFHYYDKDFNNEADTPDNFQSRRPNTSFCFLDIRSPGLGDTAMYLCATSRDSGRLETQYFGPGTRLLVL.

Only a few counts were recorded for this clonotype. The chain links TRBV24-1 to TRBJ2-1; the D is unclear. The CDR3 extends over 15 amino acids. The germline CDR1 and CDR2 sequences are KGHDR and SFDVKD. V was clipped by 3 bases and J by 0 bases, with 8 bases between them. The CDR3 spells CATSDMSDSYNEQFF. In DNA form, the CDR3 reads TGTGCCACCAGTGATATGAGTGACTCCTACAATGAGCAGTTCTTC.

This clonotype was detected ten times or more. The chain uses TRBV15 and TRBJ2-3; TRBD1 matches 7 bases. Germline CDR1 LNHNV, CDR2 YYDKDF (reference sequence). V dropped 5 bases and J dropped 2; count of bases not matched to a gene: 10. This CDR3 has 16 residues. CDR3 region: CATSAKGQNPTDTQYF. The CDR3 DNA sequence: TGTGCCACCAGCGCTAAGGGACAGAACCCCACAGATACGCAGTATTTT. Based on the CDR3 plus reference TRBV15 and TRBJ2-3, the full variable domain is DAMVIQNPRYQVTQFGKPVTLSCSQTLNHNVMYWYQQKSSQAPKLLFHYYDKDFNNEADTPDNFQSRRPNTSFCFLDIRSPGLGDTAMYLCATSAKGQNPTDTQYFGPGTRLTVL.

This clonotype was counted between two and nine times. This chain links TRBV29-1 with TRBJ2-5, with 7 bases that match TRBD1. CDR3 length: 13 residues. V dropped 2 bases and J dropped 5; count of bases not matched to a gene: 5. In germline, CDR1 is SQVTM, CDR2 ANQGSEA. CDR3 in amino acids: CSVELTGRETQYF. CDR3 nucleotide sequence: TGCAGCGTTGAACTGACAGGGCGCGAGACCCAGTACTTC.

This clonotype was seen a few times. This sequence joins TRBV7-6 and TRBJ1-4; D might be TRBD1 (6 bases). V gave up 5 bases and J gave up 2 bases, with 12 bases separating them. Germline-derived CDR1 and CDR2 are SGHVS and FNYEAQ. This CDR3 region has 15 residues. Here the CDR3 DNA reads TGTGCCAGCAGCCCCAGGGGTGTGACTAATGAAAAACTGTTTTTT. Translation: CASSPRGVTNEKLFF.

The rearrangement joins TRBV20-1 to TRBJ1-1; 7 nucleotides match TRBD1. The CDR3 is 13 amino acids. Germline V lookup: CDR1 DFQATT, CDR2 SNEGSKA (reference sequence). The CDR3 region is CSISETGRTEAFF. In DNA form, the CDR3 reads TGCAGCATAAGTGAGACAGGGCGCACTGAAGCTTTCTTT.

This clonotype was counted a few times. The chain has TRBV29-1 and TRBJ2-1, with D unclear. V was clipped by 2 bases and J by 8 bases, with 16 bases between them. This CDR3 spans 14 amino acids. Germline V lookup: CDR1 SQVTM, CDR2 ANQGSEA. CDR3 sequence (DNA): TGCAGCGTTGAAATAGCCTTAAAGAGCGATGAGCAGTTCTTC. Translating gives CSVEIALKSDEQFF.

This clonotype was observed a handful of times. J is TRBJ2-2 and V is TRBV7-9; the D gene is possibly TRBD1 (6 bases). Between the trimmed V and J ends, which lost 4 bases and 7 bases, there was a span of 13 bases. CDR1 is SEHNR, CDR2 FQNEAQ, per germline (reference sequence). CDR3 size: 14 residues. The CDR3 protein is CASSSEGVGGELFF. Written as DNA, the CDR3 is TGTGCCAGCAGCTCAGAGGGGGTCGGCGGGGAGCTGTTTTTT.

This clonotype appeared a few times. The chain recombines TRBV20-1 with TRBJ1-5; perhaps TRBD1 as D (6 bases). V was shortened by 5 bases and J by 5 bases, with 16 bases between the two germline ends. Germline CDR1 reads DFQATT; CDR2 reads SNEGSKA (reference sequence). This CDR3 region has 14 residues. The CDR3 sequence is CSAGAGGRDQPQHF. The CDR3 region has the DNA TGCAGTGCTGGTGCGGGGGGCCGGGATCAGCCCCAGCATTTT.

There are many counts of this clonotype. This sequence joins TRBV10-3 and TRBJ1-5; D ambiguous. Germline values: CDR1 ENHRY, CDR2 SYGVKD. This CDR3 has 13 amino acids. Trimming removed 2 bases from V and 9 bases from J, with 11 bases in between. The CDR3 DNA reads as TGTGCCATCAGTGAGAACAGTCTGGGGCCCCAGCATTTT. Encoded protein: CAISENSLGPQHF.

The gene calls are TRBV6-2 or TRBV6-3 and TRBJ2-7; 13 nucleotides align to TRBD2. This CDR3 spans 14 amino acids. Unmatched junction bases numbered 6, after V lost 6 bases and J lost 7 bases. In germline, CDR1 is MNHEY, CDR2 SVGEGT. CDR3 nucleotides: TGTGCCAGCAGCGGACTAGCGGGAGTGGAGGAGCAGTACTTC. This sequence encodes CASSGLAGVEEQYF.

This clonotype was detected many times. In DNA, the CDR3 is TGCAGTGCCCTCGCTGGACTAGCGGGTCTCTACGAGCAGTACTTC. This sequence encodes CSALAGLAGLYEQYF. The V and J genes are TRBV20-1 and TRBJ2-7; 11 bases match TRBD2. The V gene's germline CDR1 is DFQATT and CDR2 SNEGSKA (reference sequence). After removal of 6 bases from V and 3 bases from J, the junction contained 10 bases not matched to a gene. The CDR3 covers 15 residues.

This clonotype has a handful of counts. This chain connects TRBV5-1 to TRBJ1-6, with 7 bases that match TRBD1. Unmatched junction bases numbered 5, after V lost 4 bases and J lost 7 bases. The CDR3 is made up of 14 amino acids. Germline V gives CDR1 SGHRS, CDR2 YFSETQ. Here the CDR3 DNA reads TGCGCCAGCAGCGTGACAGGGAAGAATTCACCCCTCCACTTT. Amino acids: CASSVTGKNSPLHF.

V is TRBV7-9 and J is TRBJ2-3, with 7 bases fitting TRBD2. The CDR3 covers 14 residues. Germline values: CDR1 SEHNR, CDR2 FQNEAQ (reference sequence). V was pared by 2 bases and J by 3 bases, with 2 bases of the junction left unmatched. The chain's CDR3 is CASSLMGGTDTQYF. The CDR3 DNA sequence: TGTGCCAGCAGCTTAATGGGGGGGACAGATACGCAGTATTTT. The variable domain in full, completed from reference TRBV7-9 and TRBJ2-3, reads DTGVSQNPRHKITKRGQNVTFRCDPISEHNRLYWYRQTLGQGPEFLTYFQNEAQLEKSRLLSDRFSAERPKGSFSTLEIQRTEQGDSAMYLCASSLMGGTDTQYFGPGTRLTVL.

This chain connects TRBV12-5 to TRBJ2-1; possible D gene TRBD2, 6 bases. This CDR3 is built from 13 residues. Trimming pared 4 bases from V and 6 bases from J, leaving 10 bases between. Germline-derived CDR1 and CDR2 are LGHNT and FRNRAP. CDR3 nucleotide sequence: TGTGCTAGTGGTTCGGGACTTACCAATGAGCAGTTCTTC. It specifies CASGSGLTNEQFF.